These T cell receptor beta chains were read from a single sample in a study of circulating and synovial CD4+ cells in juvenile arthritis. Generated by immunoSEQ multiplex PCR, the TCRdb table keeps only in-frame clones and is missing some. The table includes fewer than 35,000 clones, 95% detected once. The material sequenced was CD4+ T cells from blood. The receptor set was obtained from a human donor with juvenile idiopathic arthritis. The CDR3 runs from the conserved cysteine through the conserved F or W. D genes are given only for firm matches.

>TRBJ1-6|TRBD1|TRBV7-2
TGTGCCAGCAGCTTAGCGGGACAGAAAGGTCCCCTCCACTTT
CASSLAGQKGPLHF
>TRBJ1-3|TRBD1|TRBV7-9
TGTGCCAGCAGCTTAGGAGCCGCCGGGGGACAGGGCTCTGGAAACACCATATATTTT
CASSLGAAGGQGSGNTIYF
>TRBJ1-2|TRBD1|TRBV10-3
TGTGCCATCAGCGGCGACAGGGATCCAAACTATGGCTACACCTTC
CAISGDRDPNYGYTF
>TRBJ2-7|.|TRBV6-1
TGTGCCAGCAGATCCAAGGACAGAGCCTACGAGCAGTACTTC
CASRSKDRAYEQYF
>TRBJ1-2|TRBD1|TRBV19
TGTGCCAGTATCCGTGGACAGGGGGCACTTGGCTACACCTTC
CASIRGQGALGYTF
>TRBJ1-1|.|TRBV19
TGTGCCAGTAGTATTGGGAGGAACACTGAAGCTTTCTTT
CASSIGRNTEAFF
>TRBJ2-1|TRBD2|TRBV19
TGTGCCAGCGGGACTAGCGGCAATGAGCAGTTCTTC
CASGTSGNEQFF
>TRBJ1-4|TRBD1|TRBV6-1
TGTGCCAGCCGAACTCAGGGGGGAGAAAAACTGTTTTTT
CASRTQGGEKLFF
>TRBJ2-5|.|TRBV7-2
TGTGCCAGCAGCTTAGCGCAGGGGCTGGAGACCCAGTACTTC
CASSLAQGLETQYF
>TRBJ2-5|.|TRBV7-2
TGTGCCAGCAGCTCGACTACACTGGGGGAGACCCAGTACTTC
CASSSTTLGETQYF